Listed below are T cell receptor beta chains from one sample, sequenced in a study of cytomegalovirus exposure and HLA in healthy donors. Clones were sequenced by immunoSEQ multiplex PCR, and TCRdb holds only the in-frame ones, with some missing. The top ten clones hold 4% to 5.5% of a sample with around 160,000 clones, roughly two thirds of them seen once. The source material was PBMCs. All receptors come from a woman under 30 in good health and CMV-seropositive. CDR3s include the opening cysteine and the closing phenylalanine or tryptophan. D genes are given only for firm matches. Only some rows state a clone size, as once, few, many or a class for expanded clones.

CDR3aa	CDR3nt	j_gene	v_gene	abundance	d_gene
CASSQGDVVQANRGRDGYTF	TGCGCCAGCAGCCAAGGAGATGTAGTACAGGCCAACAGGGGGCGCGATGGCTACACCTTC	TRBJ1-2	TRBV4-3	.	TRBD1
CARKLAGAYNEQFF	TGTGCCAGAAAACTAGCGGGAGCATACAATGAGCAGTTCTTC	TRBJ2-1	TRBV2	few	TRBD2
CASQPGTGAGNTIYF	TGTGCCAGCCAACCCGGGACAGGGGCTGGAAACACCATATATTTT	TRBJ1-3	TRBV9	few	TRBD1
CASSRTGSLIYGYTF	TGTGCCAGCAGCCGGACAGGGTCCCTCATCTATGGCTACACCTTC	TRBJ1-2	TRBV6-1	.	TRBD1
CASSPRMGANTGELFF	TGTGCCAGCAGCCCCAGGATGGGAGCGAACACCGGGGAGCTGTTTTTT	TRBJ2-2	TRBV7-9	few	.
CASSEGVSYEQYF	TGTGCCAGTAGTGAGGGAGTATCCTACGAGCAGTACTTC	TRBJ2-7	TRBV19	.	.
CASSPHLQFSYGYTF	TGTGCCAGCAGTCCCCATCTACAGTTTTCTTATGGCTACACCTTC	TRBJ1-2	TRBV27	few	.
CASSLAYRGIHTEAFF	TGCGCCAGCAGCTTGGCCTACAGGGGGATCCATACTGAAGCTTTCTTT	TRBJ1-1	TRBV5-1	.	TRBD1
CASTVGGNEQYF	TGTGCCAGCACGGTGGGGGGGAACGAGCAGTACTTC	TRBJ2-7	TRBV6-6	few	TRBD2
CSVAKQGIGSYVYEQYF	TGCAGCGTTGCCAAACAGGGGATTGGCTCTTATGTCTACGAGCAGTACTTC	TRBJ2-7	TRBV29-1	.	TRBD1
CASSHPPGSSGNTIYF	TGCGCCAGCAGCCACCCCCCGGGGAGCTCTGGAAACACCATATATTTT	TRBJ1-3	TRBV4-1	once	.
CASSSAAHIAYEQYF	TGTGCCAGCAGCTCCGCGGCCCACATCGCCTACGAGCAGTACTTC	TRBJ2-7	TRBV11-2	.	.
CASSPHRDTSYQPQHF	TGTGCCAGTAGTCCCCACAGAGACACTTCCTATCAGCCCCAGCATTTT	TRBJ1-5	TRBV19	few	.
CASSELAGSNYNEQFF	TGCGCCAGCAGTGAATTAGCGGGATCGAACTACAATGAGCAGTTCTTC	TRBJ2-1	TRBV10-1	.	TRBD2
CASSGWRGFQETQYF	TGTGCCAGCAGCGGATGGAGAGGCTTCCAAGAGACCCAGTACTTC	TRBJ2-5	TRBV6-1	.	.
CASSSRLVGSNQPQHF	TGTGCCAGCAGCTCCCGGTTGGTTGGTAGCAATCAGCCCCAGCATTTT	TRBJ1-5	TRBV5-6	.	.
CASSRLDTNTGELFF	TGTGCCAGCAGTAGATTGGACACGAACACCGGGGAGCTGTTTTTT	TRBJ2-2	TRBV28	.	.
CASSPDTGNEAQYF	TGCGCCAGCAGCCCGGATACAGGGAATGAGGCGCAGTATTTT	TRBJ2-3	TRBV5-1	few	.
CAWSVDSNEAFF	TGTGCCTGGAGTGTGGACAGTAATGAAGCTTTCTTT	TRBJ1-1	TRBV30	.	.
CASSPTTGGNHEQFF	TGTGCCAGCAGCCCAACAACCGGGGGAAACCATGAGCAGTTCTTC	TRBJ2-1	TRBV28	.	.
CASSHPGGTGSLSDEKLFF	TGTGCCAGCAGCCACCCCGGGGGGACAGGATCACTCTCTGATGAAAAACTGTTTTTT	TRBJ1-4	TRBV4-2	.	TRBD1
CASSESSGGKETQYF	TGCGCCAGCAGTGAATCCAGCGGGGGCAAGGAGACCCAGTACTTC	TRBJ2-5	TRBV10-1	.	TRBD2
CASSLGGGPYEQYF	TGCGCCAGCAGCCTGGGGGGGGGCCCCTACGAGCAGTACTTC	TRBJ2-7	TRBV5-1	.	.
CASSLSARVKLNEQFF	TGTGCCAGCAGTTTATCGGCCAGGGTTAAGTTGAATGAGCAGTTCTTC	TRBJ2-1	TRBV27	few	.
CASSRGMAASKETQYF	TGTGCCAGCAGTCGAGGGATGGCCGCCTCGAAAGAGACCCAGTACTTC	TRBJ2-5	TRBV6-6	.	.
CASSYDSSYEQYF	TGTGCCAGCAGCTACGACAGTTCCTACGAGCAGTACTTC	TRBJ2-7	TRBV5-6	.	.
CASSESISFRLGANVLTF	TGCGCCAGCAGTGAGTCGATAAGCTTTCGGTTGGGGGCCAACGTCCTGACTTTC	TRBJ2-6	TRBV10-1	.	.
CASNGVDQPQHF	TGTGCCAGCAACGGGGTAGATCAGCCCCAGCATTTT	TRBJ1-5	TRBV2	.	.
CASSVTPSYEQYF	TGTGCCAGCAGCGTAACACCCTCCTACGAGCAGTACTTC	TRBJ2-7	TRBV9	few	.
CASSQDYSKLVAFSYGYTF	TGCGCCAGCAGCCAAGATTACTCGAAGTTAGTCGCCTTTTCCTATGGCTACACCTTC	TRBJ1-2	TRBV4-3	.	.
CASSEAAGPLYGYTF	TGTGCCAGCAGTGAAGCGGCAGGGCCCCTCTATGGCTACACCTTC	TRBJ1-2	TRBV6-1	.	.
CASSQELAGGSYNEQFF	TGTGCCAGCAGCCAAGAACTAGCGGGAGGTTCCTACAATGAGCAGTTCTTC	TRBJ2-1	TRBV4-2	few	TRBD2
CASSLAPATGGEGPQETQYF	TGTGCCAGCAGCTTAGCCCCCGCGACGGGAGGGGAGGGACCCCAAGAGACCCAGTACTTC	TRBJ2-5	TRBV11-3	.	TRBD2
CASSVAPGSSYEQYF	TGTGCCAGCAGCGTAGCCCCGGGTAGCTCCTACGAGCAGTACTTC	TRBJ2-7	TRBV9	.	.
CASSLSGSDYEQYF	TGTGCCAGCAGCTTATCCGGGTCGGACTACGAGCAGTACTTC	TRBJ2-7	TRBV7-6	.	.
CASSVSSGGAIYEQYF	TGTGCCAGCAGCGTCTCTAGCGGGGGTGCAATCTACGAGCAGTACTTC	TRBJ2-7	TRBV9	.	TRBD2
CASSLRGEGKNIQYF	TGTGCCAGCAGTTTAAGGGGGGAGGGCAAAAACATTCAGTACTTC	TRBJ2-4	TRBV28	.	.
CASSSWTDTKLLFF	TGTGCCAGCAGCTCGTGGACAGACACCAAGTTGCTGTTTTTT	TRBJ1-4	TRBV7-9	few	.
CASSLGEGVYEQYF	TGTGCCAGCAGTTTAGGGGAGGGGGTATACGAGCAGTACTTC	TRBJ2-7	TRBV27	.	.
CASSLVWGLAASTDTQYF	TGTGCCAGCAGCTTAGTGTGGGGACTAGCGGCCTCCACAGATACGCAGTATTTT	TRBJ2-3	TRBV11-3	.	TRBD2
CASSDEDGTEAFF	TGTGCCAGCAGTGACGAGGATGGCACTGAAGCTTTCTTT	TRBJ1-1	TRBV6-4	.	.
CASKNLGQGRGGTDTQYF	TGTGCCAGCAAAAACTTGGGACAGGGTAGAGGGGGCACAGATACGCAGTATTTT	TRBJ2-3	TRBV28	.	TRBD1
CASSLGQGPYEQYF	TGTGCCAGCAGTTTAGGACAGGGGCCATACGAGCAGTACTTC	TRBJ2-7	TRBV6-5	.	TRBD1
CASSLRGGQMNTEAFF	TGTGCCAGCAGCTTGCGGGGGGGACAGATGAACACTGAAGCTTTCTTT	TRBJ1-1	TRBV5-6	.	TRBD1
CASSFGSEQYF	TGTGCCAGCAGTTTCGGCTCGGAGCAGTACTTC	TRBJ2-5	TRBV6-1	few	.
CASSLGTGVPTMNTEAFF	TGCGCCAGCAGCTTGGGTACCGGGGTTCCTACTATGAACACTGAAGCTTTCTTT	TRBJ1-1	TRBV5-1	.	.
CASSTNRDPTDTQYF	TGTGCCAGTAGTACCAACAGGGATCCCACAGATACGCAGTATTTT	TRBJ2-3	TRBV19	.	.
CASSMGSSGLDEQFF	TGTGCCAGTAGTATGGGTTCTAGCGGGTTAGATGAGCAGTTCTTC	TRBJ2-1	TRBV19	.	TRBD2
CASSRPSDEQYF	TGTGCCAGCAGTCGACCTAGTGACGAGCAGTACTTC	TRBJ2-7	TRBV7-9	few	.